The present entry profiles one T cell receptor (beta chain) with its context. The antigen remains undetermined. These data belong to a study of cytomegalovirus exposure and HLA in healthy donors. It was with 60 Vbeta and 13 Jbeta primers that the PCR ran. The protocol was immunoSEQ multiplex PCR, while the TCRdb copy is restricted to in-frame clones and leaves out a portion. The data contain roughly 180,000 clones, over 65% of them singletons. CDR1 and CDR2 from the germline V gene are ENHRY and SYGVKD. V lost 4 bases, J lost 2 bases, and 12 bases lay in between. The CDR3 runs 14 residues. Study-wide findings and caveats: By HLA locus, TCR association rates varied in a later analysis, with DRB1 showing the most and HLA-C the fewest. A list of 150 to 200 TCR beta chains associated with cytomegalovirus was given. By a later analysis, the bulk of CMV-associated TCR beta chains appeared HLA-restricted. HLA-A and HLA-B allele assignments for most subjects were reportedly predicted accurately using TCR beta sequences.

The sample consisted of PBMCs. The chain carries TRBV10-3 and TRBJ2-7; D ambiguous. The sequence was obtained from a woman aged 30 to 39 in good health and CMV-seropositive. The chain's CDR3 is CAISALLQPYEQYF. The CDR3 nucleotides read TGTGCCATCAGTGCCCTCCTACAGCCCTACGAGCAGTACTTC.